Reported below is one T cell receptor beta chain. The data belong to a study of T-cell memory formation after mild COVID-19. Study details: Clustering of TCRs was largely donor specific.

MiXCR, applied by TCRdb to the 5' RACE reads, yields one record per CDR3 protein. Of around 440,000 distinct CDR3 sequences in the sample, 15% to 20% were seen once. Germline CDR1 and CDR2: MNHEY and SVGAGI. Trimming cost V 2 bases and J 5 bases, with 7 bases left between them. This CDR3 comprises 12 residues. The gene calls are TRBV6-5 and TRBJ2-7; D is uncertain. Input material: PBMCs or a T cell subset sorted from them (not recorded which). This sequence was found in an adult woman who had mild COVID-19 (a few samples of this study predate the infection). Cell type and time point are not known. In DNA form, the CDR3 reads TGTGCCAGCAGTTACAGTAAAAACGAGCAGTACTTC. Its translation is CASSYSKNEQYF.